The present T cell receptor beta chain was sequenced within a study of blood T cell repertoires in COVID-19. Per germline, CDR1 LNHDA and CDR2 SQIVND (reference sequence). Deletions cut 6 bases from V and 3 bases from J, with 17 bases between. There are 15 residues in the CDR3. Some clones are missing from TCRdb's copy, which holds only in-frame ones; the method was immunoSEQ multiplex PCR. The data contain 100,000 to 150,000 clones, roughly 72% of them seen just once; the ten biggest clones take up around 6%. This sequence originates from a man in his sixties with acute or convalescent COVID-19. Material for sequencing was peripheral blood. V gene TRBV19 combines with J gene TRBJ2-5; D might be TRBD2 (5 bases). The CDR3 here is CASSFLGGGKETQYF. CDR3 sequence (DNA): TGTGCCAGTAGCTTTCTAGGAGGAGGTAAAGAGACCCAGTACTTC.